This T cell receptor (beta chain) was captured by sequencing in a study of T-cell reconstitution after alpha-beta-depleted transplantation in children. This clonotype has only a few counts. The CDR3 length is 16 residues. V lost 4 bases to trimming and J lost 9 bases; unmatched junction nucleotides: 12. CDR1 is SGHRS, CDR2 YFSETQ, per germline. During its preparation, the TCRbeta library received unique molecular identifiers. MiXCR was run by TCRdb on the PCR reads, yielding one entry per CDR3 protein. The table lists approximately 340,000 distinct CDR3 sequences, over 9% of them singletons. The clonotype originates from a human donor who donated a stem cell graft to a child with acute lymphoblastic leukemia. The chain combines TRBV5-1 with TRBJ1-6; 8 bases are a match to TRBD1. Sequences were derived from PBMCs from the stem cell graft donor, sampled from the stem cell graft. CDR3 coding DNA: TGCGCCAGCAGCACCTCGACAGGGGCGGAAGCTTCACCCCTCCACTTT. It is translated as CASSTSTGAEASPLHF. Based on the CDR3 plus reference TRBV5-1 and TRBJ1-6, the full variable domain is KAGVTQTPRYLIKTRGQQVTLSCSPISGHRSVSWYQQTPGQGLQFLFEYFSETQRNKGNFPGRFSGRQFSNSRSEMNVSTLELGDSALYLCASSTSTGAEASPLHFGNGTRLTVT.